Following are 6 T cell receptor beta chains from one sample sequenced in a study of technical replicates of blood from a few donors. Repertoires were generated with immunoSEQ multiplex PCR, while TCRdb's copy carries only in-frame clones and drops some. The profile covers 75,000 to 95,000 clones, with approximately 94% appearing a single time and less than 0.3% taken by the ten largest. Material: T cells isolated from PBMCs. All receptors derive from a human donor in good health.

The gene calls are TRBV5-1 and TRBJ2-7; D might be TRBD1 (5 bases). Trimming took 0 bases from V and 3 from J, leaving 13 bases between them. The CDR3 has 15 residues. Germline V gene lookup returns CDR1 SGHRS and CDR2 YFSETQ. CDR3 sequence: CASSLAGRVDYEQYF. The CDR3 DNA is TGCGCCAGCAGCTTGGCCGGCAGGGTCGACTACGAGCAGTACTTC.

This clone was observed once. The chain employs TRBV9 and TRBJ1-2; TRBD1 agrees at 7 bases. After removal of 2 bases from V and 7 bases from J, the junction contained 2 bases not matched to a gene. Germline V gene sequence: CDR1 SGDLS, CDR2 YYNGEE. This CDR3 has 12 residues. The CDR3 loop is CASSVTGVGYTF. In DNA, the CDR3 is TGTGCCAGCAGCGTTACAGGGGTTGGCTACACCTTC.

The J gene is TRBJ2-7, the V gene TRBV6-5; the match to TRBD1 covers 8 bases. V shed 5 bases and J 6 bases; nucleotides not matched to a gene: 9. In germline, CDR1 is MNHEY, CDR2 SVGAGI. CDR3 length equals 14 residues. This chain's CDR3 is CASSASWTGCEQYF. In nucleotides, the CDR3 is TGTGCCAGCAGTGCTTCGTGGACAGGGTGCGAGCAGTACTTC.

In this sample, this clone turned up once. The chain employs TRBV4-1 and TRBJ2-2; D is ambiguous. This CDR3 spans 14 amino acids. CDR1 and CDR2 (germline): MGHRA, YSYEKL. V was clipped by 2 bases and J by 2 bases, with 6 bases between them. The CDR3 loop reads CASSQQINTGELFF. The DNA for the CDR3 is TGCGCCAGCAGCCAACAGATAAACACCGGGGAGCTGTTTTTT.

The gene calls are TRBV6-1 and TRBJ2-1, with TRBD2 identical over 10 bases. The CDR3 has 17 amino acids. Germline V CDR1 and CDR2: MNHNS, SASEGT. V lost 4 bases and J lost 4; bases outside the gene matches: 10. CDR3 amino acids: CASSVGAGGPVYNEQFF. The DNA for the CDR3 is TGTGCCAGCAGTGTGGGAGCGGGAGGGCCGGTATACAATGAGCAGTTCTTC.

CDR3 region: CASSVGLAHSRSQETQYF. The CDR3 DNA is TGTGCCAGCAGCGTGGGACTAGCCCACTCCAGAAGCCAAGAGACCCAGTACTTC. The chain carries TRBV9 and TRBJ2-5; 9 nucleotides agree with TRBD2. After removal of 2 bases from V and 1 base from J, the junction contained 12 bases not matched to a gene. The CDR3 is 18 residues long. CDR1 is SGDLS, CDR2 YYNGEE, per germline. Full variable domain (outside the CDR3, taken from reference TRBV9 and TRBJ2-5): DSGVTQTPKHLITATGQRVTLRCSPRSGDLSVYWYQQSLDQGLQFLIQYYNGEERAKGNILERFSAQQFPDLHSELNLSSLELGDSALYFCASSVGLAHSRSQETQYFGPGTRLLVL.